This entry describes one T cell receptor beta chain. The target antigen is unknown. Profiling relied on immunoSEQ multiplex PCR, and the TCRdb table lists in-frame clones only, not all of them. The sample carries fewer than 350,000 clones, roughly 88% recorded once. The ends lost 1 base at V and 4 bases at J; junction bases unmatched: 12. The V gene's germline CDR1 is SGHAT and CDR2 FQNNGV. The CDR3 is made up of 18 amino acids. These data come from a study of cytomegalovirus exposure and HLA in healthy donors. General observations from the study: In vitro testing confirmed a few CMV-associated chains as specific for CMV antigens.

The chain carries TRBV11-2 and TRBJ2-3; TRBD2 aligns across 9 bases. Sequenced: PBMCs. The sequence derives from a woman in her late teens or twenties in good health and CMV-seronegative. The CDR3, as DNA: TGTGCCAGCAGCTTAGGACGGCTAGCGGGAAAAGGCCCAGATACGCAGTATTTT. The encoded protein is CASSLGRLAGKGPDTQYF.